These 13 T cell receptor beta chains originate from one sample sequenced in a study of T cells after yellow fever vaccination. TCRdb recomputed calls from the 5' RACE reads with MiXCR, one row per CDR3 protein. The data hold 400,000 or so distinct CDR3 sequences, with 18% observed a single time. Sequencing used PBMCs, obtained before the yellow fever booster vaccination. These receptors all stem from a man aged 18 to 30 who received the YFV17D yellow fever vaccine.

This clonotype was observed a few times. The chain links TRBV20-1 to TRBJ2-3; 7 bases line up with TRBD2. Germline loops: CDR1 DFQATT, CDR2 SNEGSKA (reference sequence). V gave up 6 bases and J gave up 0 bases; unmatched junction bases: 6. The CDR3 is 14 amino acids. The CDR3 coding sequence is TGCAGTGCCTGGGAGGGTACTAGCACAGATACGCAGTATTTT. Translation gives CSAWEGTSTDTQYF.

This clonotype was counted a few times. This chain links TRBV7-8 with TRBJ2-5; D may match TRBD1 or TRBD2 (5 bases each). From germline, CDR1 is SGHVS and CDR2 FQNEAQ. Trimming pared 8 bases from V and 5 bases from J, leaving 24 bases between. The CDR3 has 16 amino acids. The chain's CDR3 is CASRGAAAGRWETQYF. The DNA for the CDR3 is TGTGCCAGCCGAGGGGCCGCGGCAGGGCGGTGGGAGACCCAGTACTTC.

This clonotype turned up a few times. The chain employs TRBV4-1 and TRBJ2-1; 9 bases are shared with TRBD2. Germline V lookup: CDR1 MGHRA, CDR2 YSYEKL. After removal of 0 bases from V and 8 bases from J, the junction contained 8 bases not matched to a gene. The CDR3 is 16 residues long. For the CDR3, the DNA is TGCGCCAGCAGCCAAGATCCGGGACTAGCAAGGGATGAGCAGTTCTTC. Its protein product is CASSQDPGLARDEQFF.

The sample holds many counts of this clonotype. The chain couples TRBV27 to TRBJ1-1, with D perhaps matching TRBD1 (6 bases). Germline assignment: CDR1 MNHEY and CDR2 SMNVEV (reference sequence). CDR3 size: 13 residues. The germline V and J ends were trimmed by 8 bases and 1 base, with 11 bases remaining between them. CDR3 in DNA: TGTGCCAGCCAGACAGGATGGAACACTGAAGCTTTCTTT. Translation gives CASQTGWNTEAFF.

This clonotype was picked up a small number of times. The genes are TRBV4-1 and TRBJ2-3; a weak D match, TRBD2 (6 bases). V lost 1 base and J lost 0, with 14 bases in between. The CDR3 is 17 residues long. Germline CDR1 is MGHRA and CDR2 is YSYEKL. CDR3 sequence reads: CASSQGTPRGSTDTQYF. The CDR3 DNA is TGCGCCAGCAGCCAAGGGACGCCCCGGGGGAGCACAGATACGCAGTATTTT.

At least ten counts were recorded for this clonotype. The rearrangement uses TRBV12-3 or TRBV12-4 and TRBJ2-1, with D perhaps TRBD2 (7 bases). V was shortened by 7 bases and J by 7 bases, with 11 bases between the two germline ends. The CDR3 covers 12 residues. For the CDR3, the DNA is TGTGCCAGCACTGAGGGGGGGAATGAGCAGTTCTTC. Translated: CASTEGGNEQFF.

The V call is TRBV9, the J call TRBJ2-7; TRBD2 is a possible D gene (7 bases). CDR3 length: 16 residues. Trimming left V 0 bases short and J 3 bases short, with 16 bases between. Germline V gives CDR1 SGDLS, CDR2 YYNGEE. The CDR3 protein is CASSVDMAGAIYEQYF. CDR3 bases: TGTGCCAGCAGCGTAGATATGGCGGGGGCGATCTACGAGCAGTACTTC.

The table lists this clonotype with many counts. The chain employs TRBV6-2 or TRBV6-3 and TRBJ2-1, with D unclear. Germline CDR1 is MNHEY and CDR2 is SVGEGT. V was cut by 5 bases and J by 0 bases, with 17 bases left in between. The CDR3 spans 17 residues. CDR3 region: CASSPFPMRFSYNEQFF. CDR3 coding DNA: TGTGCCAGCAGTCCCTTCCCCATGAGATTCTCCTACAATGAGCAGTTCTTC.

This clonotype has just a few counts. The chain joins TRBV11-2 to TRBJ1-1; tentative D call: TRBD1 (5 bases). The CDR3 loop spans 14 amino acids. CDR1 and CDR2 (germline): SGHAT, FQNNGV. V was clipped by 4 bases and J by 3 bases, with 12 bases between them. The CDR3 reads CASSSPGRDTEAFF. DNA of the CDR3: TGTGCCAGCAGCTCCCCTGGCAGGGACACTGAAGCTTTCTTT.

V gene TRBV5-1 combines with J gene TRBJ2-7; 7 positions match TRBD1. The CDR3 is made up of 14 amino acids. Germline lookup yields CDR1 SGHRS and CDR2 YFSETQ. V was clipped by 0 bases and J by 6 bases; unmatched bases: 6. The CDR3 is CASSLGTGSTEQYF. CDR3 sequence (DNA): TGCGCCAGCAGCTTGGGGACAGGATCCACCGAGCAGTACTTC.

This clonotype was seen only a few times. V is TRBV20-1 and J is TRBJ2-1; D gene unclear. The germline gives CDR1 DFQATT, CDR2 SNEGSKA (reference sequence). The germline V and J ends were trimmed by 2 bases and 4 bases, with 12 bases remaining between them. This CDR3 spans 14 amino acids. The CDR3 here is CSARSEQSYNEQFF. CDR3 in DNA: TGCAGTGCTAGAAGCGAACAGAGTTACAATGAGCAGTTCTTC.

This clonotype was found a few times. The J gene is TRBJ1-5, the V gene TRBV5-4; no clear D. Per germline, CDR1 SGHNT and CDR2 YYREEE (reference sequence). V lost 4 bases, J lost 0 bases, and 11 bases lay in between. The CDR3 runs 15 residues. The DNA of the CDR3 is TGTGCCAGCAGCCAGGACCTCAATAGCAATCAGCCCCAGCATTTT. Encoded protein: CASSQDLNSNQPQHF.

J is TRBJ1-4 and V is TRBV28; no clear D gene. The V gene lost 4 bases and the J gene lost 8 bases, with 8 bases spanning the gap. CDR1 and CDR2 (germline): MDHEN, SYDVKM. The CDR3 extends over 12 amino acids. The CDR3 DNA follows: TGTGCCAGCAGTTCTTTCGACGAAAAACTGTTTTTT. This sequence encodes CASSSFDEKLFF. The variable domain in full, with the rest retrieved from reference TRBV28 and TRBJ1-4, is DVKVTQSSRYLVKRTGEKVFLECVQDMDHENMFWYRQDPGLGLRLIYFSYDVKMKEKGDIPEGYSVSREKKERFSLILESASTNQTSMYLCASSSFDEKLFFGSGTQLSVL.